This T cell receptor beta chain was sequenced during a study of blood T cell repertoires in COVID-19. Profiling relied on immunoSEQ multiplex PCR, and the TCRdb table lists in-frame clones only, not all of them. The table lists 250,000 to 300,000 clones, about 80% of them singletons. The material sequenced was PBMCs or T cells enriched from blood (not recorded which). The clonotype was recovered from a man between 25 and 39 years old with acute COVID-19.

The CDR3 DNA follows: TGTGCCAGCTCACCGGACAGGGTAGCTTTCGGCTACACCTTC. It codes for CASSPDRVAFGYTF. J is TRBJ1-2 and V is TRBV18, with 8 bases aligning to TRBD1. J was trimmed by 8 bases and V by 3 bases; bases with no gene match: 8. The CDR3 spans 14 residues. Germline lookup yields CDR1 KGHSH and CDR2 LQKENI.